This TCR beta chain was identified during a study of blood T cell repertoires in COVID-19. This clone appeared a single time. Sequencing used immunoSEQ multiplex PCR; TCRdb keeps in-frame clones, though not all of them. The sample holds 70,000 or so clones; around 74% are singletons and the top ten take around a fifth. The V gene end was trimmed by 4 bases and the J gene end by 6 bases; junction bases not matched to a gene: 4. The length of the CDR3 is 14 residues. Germline CDR1 reads SGHDN; CDR2 reads FVKESK. The sequenced sample consisted of peripheral blood. This TCR was recovered from a man in his 70s with acute or convalescent COVID-19. The V and J genes are TRBV14 and TRBJ2-1; 9 positions match TRBD2. The CDR3 sequence is CASSLRAGGNEQFF. The DNA for the CDR3 is TGTGCCAGCAGCCTTAGAGCGGGGGGCAATGAGCAGTTCTTC.